The source of this T cell receptor beta chain is a study of T cells in Graves' hyperthyroidism and ophthalmopathy. The CDR3 runs to 17 residues. The junction had 1 base not matched to a gene; V was cut back by 2 bases and J by 0 bases. Germline assignment: CDR1 SGHTA and CDR2 FQGNSA. Exclusion of patients followed from uncontrolled infection, other autoimmune disease, pregnancy or lactation. This clonotype was seen at least ten times. Amplification yielded TCR beta CDR3 regions, with RNA transcripts as the source. Initially, a first-round RT-PCR of the TCR CDR3 employed the HTBI primer set. From the multiplex PCR reads, TCRdb called clonotypes with MiXCR, one entry per CDR3 protein. The top ten hold roughly a third of the sample, which has more than 40,000 distinct CDR3 sequences, around 49% seen once.

The specimen sequenced was peripheral blood or thyroid tissue (not recorded which). The rearrangement links TRBV7-2 to TRBJ2-3; 14 bases are a match to TRBD2. The receptor comes from a woman aged 45-65 years with Graves' hyperthyroidism. The CDR3 bases are TGTGCCAGCAGCTTAAGACTAGCGGGAGGGAGCACAGATACGCAGTATTTT. This encodes CASSLRLAGGSTDTQYF.